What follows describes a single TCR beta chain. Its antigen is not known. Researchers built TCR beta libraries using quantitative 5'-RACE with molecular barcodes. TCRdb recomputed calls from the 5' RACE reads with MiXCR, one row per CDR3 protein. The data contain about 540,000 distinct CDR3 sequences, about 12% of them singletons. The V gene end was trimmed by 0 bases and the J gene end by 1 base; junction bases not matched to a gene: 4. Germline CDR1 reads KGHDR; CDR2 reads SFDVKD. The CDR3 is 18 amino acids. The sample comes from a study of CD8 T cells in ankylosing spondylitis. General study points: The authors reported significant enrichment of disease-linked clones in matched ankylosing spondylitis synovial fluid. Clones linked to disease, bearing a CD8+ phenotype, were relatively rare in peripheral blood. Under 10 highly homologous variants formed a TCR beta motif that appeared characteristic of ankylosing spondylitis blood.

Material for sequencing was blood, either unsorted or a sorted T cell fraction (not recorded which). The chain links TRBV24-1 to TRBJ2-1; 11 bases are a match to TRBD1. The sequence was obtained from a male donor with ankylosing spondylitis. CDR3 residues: CATSDLRDRGWSYNEQFF. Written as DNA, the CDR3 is TGTGCCACCAGTGATTTGAGGGACAGGGGGTGGTCCTACAATGAGCAGTTCTTC.